This passage covers 5 T cell receptor delta chains from one sample sequenced in a study of gammadelta T cells in human blood (dated by TCRdb to about 2020). Library preparation employed RT-PCR. Sequencing was carried out with an Illumina MiSeq. Via CATT, TCRdb reprocessed the public reads, and rows with identical DNA were then joined. The sample data list approximately 1,100 delta-chain clones, and 1.5% to 2% of these were observed just once. In total, the top ten clones hold roughly 14% of the sample. Sequenced input: non-Vgamma9Vdelta2 gamma-delta T cells from adult blood. The receptor set was obtained from a human donor.

This clone counts as large. The V gene lacks a call, and TRDJ1 is the J gene. CDR3 length: 17 residues. CDR3 loop: CAASLKMTPRRADKLIF. In nucleotides, the CDR3 is TGTGCAGCAAGCCTTAAAATGACCCCCCGCCGCGCCGATAAACTCATCTTT.

This clone is termed medium-sized (0.01 to 0.1%). No V gene was called, though TRDJ1 was called as the J gene; the table's D call, TRDD3, was not checked against the DNA. The CDR3 extends over 19 amino acids. The CDR3 DNA sequence: TGTGCAGCAAGCCGGCCTTCCCCGGCCTTTGGGGGATACACCGATAAACTCATCTTT. This encodes CAASRPSPAFGGYTDKLIF.

Concerning this clone: It differs at one base from a far larger clone, so likely a read error. V usage is TRDV1 and J usage is TRDJ1, with 9 positions matching TRDD3. Germline values: CDR1 TSWWSYY, CDR2 QGS. V lost 2 bases, J lost 0 bases, and 28 bases stayed unmatched. CDR3 size: 24 residues. The CDR3 sequence: CALGEVHSYTDEPGGSKYTDKLIF. CDR3 coding DNA: TGTGCTCTTGGGGAAGTTCATTCCTACACTGATGAACCTGGGGGATCCAAGTACACCGATAAACTCATCTTT.

In this sample, this clone turned up a few times. A far more abundant clone sits one base away, making this likely a read error. Additional DNA sequences in this sample encode the identical CDR3. The chain is built from TRDV1 and TRDJ1; no definite D call. The CDR3 loop spans 13 amino acids. V lost 5 bases and J 5 bases, leaving 12 bases between the germline ends. Germline CDR1 and CDR2: TSWWSYY and QGS. The CDR3: CALGNRGTDKLIF. CDR3 DNA: TGTGCTCTTGGGAACCGTGGGACAGATAAACTCATCTTT.

This clone was counted between two and nine times. This could be a read error, since a much larger clone is one nucleotide away. The chain links TRDV1 to TRDJ1; D unresolved. The CDR3 sequence is 20 residues long. Trimming took off 1 base at V and 4 bases at J, with 28 bases between the two ends. The germline gives CDR1 TSWWSYY, CDR2 QGS. CDR3 in amino acids: CALGEHRHQYHLQPYDKLIF. The CDR3 region has the DNA TGTGCTCTTGGGGAACACCGGCACCAGTACCATCTACAACCCTACGATAAACTCATCTTT.